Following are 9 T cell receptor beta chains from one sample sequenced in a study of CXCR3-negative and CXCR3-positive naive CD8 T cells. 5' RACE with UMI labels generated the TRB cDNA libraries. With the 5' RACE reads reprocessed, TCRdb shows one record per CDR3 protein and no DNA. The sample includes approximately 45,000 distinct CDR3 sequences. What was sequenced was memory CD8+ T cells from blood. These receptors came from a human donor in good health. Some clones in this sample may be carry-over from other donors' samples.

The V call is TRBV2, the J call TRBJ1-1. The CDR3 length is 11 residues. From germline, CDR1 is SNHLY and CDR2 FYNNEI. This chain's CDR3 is CASIWSAEAFF. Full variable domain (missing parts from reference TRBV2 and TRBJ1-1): EPEVTQTPSHQVTQMGQEVILRCVPISNHLYFYWYRQILGQKVEFLVSFYNNEISEKSEIFDDQFSVERPDGSNFTLKIRSTKLEDSAMYFCASIWSAEAFFGQGTRLTVV.

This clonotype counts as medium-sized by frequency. CDR3 residues: CASSFRTGIVGEQYF. This chain joins TRBV7-8 and TRBJ2-7; the TRBD1 assignment by TCRdb is unverifiable without DNA. The CDR3 length is 15 residues. The germline CDR1 and CDR2 sequences are SGHVS and FQNEAQ.

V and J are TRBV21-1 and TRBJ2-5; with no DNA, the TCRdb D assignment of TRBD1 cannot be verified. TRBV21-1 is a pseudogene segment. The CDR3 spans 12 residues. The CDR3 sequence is CASKDREETQYF.

CDR3 amino acids: CATGQGRTYEQYF. This chain connects TRBV15 to TRBJ2-7; TCRdb's D gene call, TRBD1, goes unchecked for lack of DNA. The CDR3 runs 13 residues. CDR1 and CDR2 (germline): LNHNV, YYDKDF (reference sequence).

CDR3 protein: CASSASGGTNTEAFF. J is TRBJ1-1 and V is TRBV6-5; the D call of TRBD1 rests on TCRdb alone, since no DNA is present to check it. The CDR3 is 15 residues long. Germline V gene lookup returns CDR1 MNHEY and CDR2 SVGAGI.

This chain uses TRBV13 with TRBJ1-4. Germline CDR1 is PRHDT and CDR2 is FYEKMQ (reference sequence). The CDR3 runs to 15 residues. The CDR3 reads CASSLERETNEKLFF.

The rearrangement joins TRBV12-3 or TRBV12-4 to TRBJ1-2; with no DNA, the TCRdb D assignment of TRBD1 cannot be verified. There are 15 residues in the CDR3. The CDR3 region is CASSFSAATLEGYTF.

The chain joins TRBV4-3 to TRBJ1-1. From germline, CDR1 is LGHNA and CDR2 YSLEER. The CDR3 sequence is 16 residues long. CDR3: CASSQEAHLANTEAFF.

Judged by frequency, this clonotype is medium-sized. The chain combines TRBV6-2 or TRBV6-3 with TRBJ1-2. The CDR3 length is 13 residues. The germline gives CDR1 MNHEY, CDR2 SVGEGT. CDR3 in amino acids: CASTNVVRYGYTF.